A selection of T cell receptor beta chains follows, all from one sample in a study of T cell repertoires in cytomegalovirus infection. TCRdb fed the reads into MiXCR, producing one record per CDR3 protein. The sample yields approximately 700,000 distinct CDR3 sequences, about a third seen once. Sequencing was performed on PBMCs. The source is a human donor in good health (CMV status not recorded). Some clones in this sample may be carry-over from other donors' samples. CDR3s include the opening cysteine and the closing phenylalanine or tryptophan. D genes are given only for firm matches. Clone size is stated in some rows and not others, as once, few, many or a class when expanded.

cdr3_length: 16; v_call: TRBV9; j_call: TRBJ1-2; d_call: NA; clone_size: NA; cdr3_nt: TGTGCCAGCAGCGTAAGGGCAACGGACGGGGTGGGGCTCTACACCTTC; cdr3_aa: CASSVRATDGVGLYTF
cdr3_length: 18; v_call: TRBV7-2; j_call: TRBJ2-1; d_call: NA; clone_size: many; cdr3_nt: TGTGCCAGCAGCTTATCCCAGACAGAGACATTTCGGTCCAATGAGCAGTTCTTC; cdr3_aa: CASSLSQTETFRSNEQFF
cdr3_length: 13; v_call: TRBV7-8; j_call: TRBJ2-3; d_call: NA; clone_size: NA; cdr3_nt: TGTGCCAGCAGCTTTATGCGTGCAGATACGCAGTATTTT; cdr3_aa: CASSFMRADTQYF
cdr3_length: 15; v_call: TRBV27; j_call: TRBJ2-7; d_call: TRBD1; clone_size: NA; cdr3_nt: TGTGCCAGCAGCGAACCCGGGACAGGGAGGTACGAGCAGTACTTC; cdr3_aa: CASSEPGTGRYEQYF
cdr3_length: 12; v_call: TRBV7-2; j_call: TRBJ1-2; d_call: TRBD1; clone_size: many; cdr3_nt: TGTGCCAGCAGCTTTACACAGGGGGCGCACACCTTC; cdr3_aa: CASSFTQGAHTF
cdr3_length: 15; v_call: TRBV7-4; j_call: TRBJ1-2; d_call: NA; clone_size: few; cdr3_nt: TGTGCCAGCAGCTTGCCATACGGTCTTAACTATGGCTACACCTTC; cdr3_aa: CASSLPYGLNYGYTF
cdr3_length: 8; v_call: TRBV24-1; j_call: TRBJ2-7; d_call: NA; clone_size: NA; cdr3_nt: TGTGCCACCAGTGATAAGGTCTTC; cdr3_aa: CATSDKVF
cdr3_length: 13; v_call: TRBV6-1; j_call: TRBJ2-7; d_call: NA; clone_size: many; cdr3_nt: TGTGCCAGCAAGGGAAATGACGAGTACGAGCAGTACTTC; cdr3_aa: CASKGNDEYEQYF
cdr3_length: 14; v_call: TRBV5-4; j_call: TRBJ2-5; d_call: TRBD2; clone_size: NA; cdr3_nt: TGTGCCAGCAGCGACGCTGGGGGGGAAGAGACCCAGTACTTC; cdr3_aa: CASSDAGGEETQYF
cdr3_length: 14; v_call: TRBV7-2; j_call: TRBJ1-5; d_call: NA; clone_size: many; cdr3_nt: TGTGCCAGCAGCTTAGGGCATAGCAATCAGCCCCAGCATTTT; cdr3_aa: CASSLGHSNQPQHF
cdr3_length: 15; v_call: TRBV7-6; j_call: TRBJ2-5; d_call: NA; clone_size: few; cdr3_nt: TGTGCTAGCAGCTTAGCGGCCAGACACCAAGAGACCCAGTACTTC; cdr3_aa: CASSLAARHQETQYF
cdr3_length: 13; v_call: TRBV10-3; j_call: TRBJ1-4; d_call: NA; clone_size: NA; cdr3_nt: TGTGCCATCAGTGAGTCTTTTGGGATAAAACTGTTTTTT; cdr3_aa: CAISESFGIKLFF
cdr3_length: 15; v_call: TRBV6-5; j_call: TRBJ2-7; d_call: NA; clone_size: NA; cdr3_nt: TGTGCCAGCAATCCGGGGGGCAGGTCTGGCTACGAGCAGTACTTC; cdr3_aa: CASNPGGRSGYEQYF
cdr3_length: 13; v_call: TRBV11-1; j_call: TRBJ1-1; d_call: NA; clone_size: NA; cdr3_nt: TGTGCCAGCAGCCCCCCCAGAGGAGCTGAAGCTTTCTTT; cdr3_aa: CASSPPRGAEAFF
cdr3_length: 12; v_call: TRBV7-8; j_call: TRBJ2-7; d_call: NA; clone_size: NA; cdr3_nt: TGTGCCAGCAACGACAGGGAGGGCGAGCAGTACTTC; cdr3_aa: CASNDREGEQYF
cdr3_length: 19; v_call: TRBV28; j_call: TRBJ2-5; d_call: TRBD2; clone_size: NA; cdr3_nt: TGTGCCAGCAGTCAGCCTCCGGGACTAGCGGGAGGATTACAAGAGACCCAGTACTTC; cdr3_aa: CASSQPPGLAGGLQETQYF
cdr3_length: 16; v_call: TRBV28; j_call: TRBJ2-7; d_call: TRBD1; clone_size: NA; cdr3_nt: TGTGCCAGCTACCAATCCCCGGGACAGGGACACTACGAGCAGTACTTC; cdr3_aa: CASYQSPGQGHYEQYF
cdr3_length: 13; v_call: TRBV7-9; j_call: TRBJ2-7; d_call: TRBD1; clone_size: NA; cdr3_nt: TGTGCCAGCAGCGTAAACCCAGGGGGCGAGAAGTACTTC; cdr3_aa: CASSVNPGGEKYF
cdr3_length: 12; v_call: TRBV29-1; j_call: TRBJ2-7; d_call: NA; clone_size: NA; cdr3_nt: TGCAGCGCCCGGGATCCGGCAGGAGAGCAGTACTTC; cdr3_aa: CSARDPAGEQYF
cdr3_length: 14; v_call: TRBV27; j_call: TRBJ1-1; d_call: TRBD1; clone_size: few; cdr3_nt: TGTGCCAGCAGTTTCCAGGGGGCTAGGACTGAAGCTTTCTTT; cdr3_aa: CASSFQGARTEAFF
cdr3_length: 14; v_call: TRBV19; j_call: TRBJ1-1; d_call: TRBD1; clone_size: NA; cdr3_nt: TGTGCCAGTAACTGGACAGGAACGAACACTGAAGCTTTCTTT; cdr3_aa: CASNWTGTNTEAFF
cdr3_length: 13; v_call: TRBV10-3; j_call: TRBJ2-5; d_call: NA; clone_size: NA; cdr3_nt: TGTGCCATCAGTGCGGTCGCAGAAGAGACCCAGTACTTC; cdr3_aa: CAISAVAEETQYF
cdr3_length: 15; v_call: TRBV19; j_call: TRBJ2-7; d_call: NA; clone_size: few; cdr3_nt: TGTGCCAGTAGTTACGGCAGGGGTGCTACATACGAGCAGTACTTC; cdr3_aa: CASSYGRGATYEQYF
cdr3_length: 14; v_call: TRBV7-9; j_call: TRBJ1-5; d_call: NA; clone_size: few; cdr3_nt: TGTGCCAGCAGCTTAGGCTTCACAGATCAGCCCCAGCATTTT; cdr3_aa: CASSLGFTDQPQHF
cdr3_length: 13; v_call: TRBV19; j_call: TRBJ1-1; d_call: NA; clone_size: few; cdr3_nt: TGTGCCAGCAAAGTGACAGGAAACACTGAAGCTTTCTTT; cdr3_aa: CASKVTGNTEAFF
cdr3_length: 14; v_call: TRBV6-5; j_call: TRBJ2-2; d_call: NA; clone_size: NA; cdr3_nt: TGTGCCAGCAGCGGGAGACCGAACACCGGGGAGCTGTTTTTT; cdr3_aa: CASSGRPNTGELFF
cdr3_length: 15; v_call: TRBV7-7; j_call: TRBJ1-4; d_call: NA; clone_size: few; cdr3_nt: TGTGCTAGCAGCCAGGGTGGGACGCCTAATGAAAAACTGTTTTTT; cdr3_aa: CASSQGGTPNEKLFF
cdr3_length: 19; v_call: TRBV19; j_call: TRBJ1-5; d_call: TRBD1; clone_size: NA; cdr3_nt: TGTGCCAGTAGTCCCCTGGGACAGGGACCATCAATCCTCAATCAGCCCCAGCATTTT; cdr3_aa: CASSPLGQGPSILNQPQHF
cdr3_length: 21; v_call: TRBV7-8; j_call: TRBJ2-6; d_call: TRBD1; clone_size: NA; cdr3_nt: TGTGCCAGCAGCTCCTTATCCCGAAGGGACAGGGAAGGGTCTGGGGCCAACGTCCTGACTTTC; cdr3_aa: CASSSLSRRDREGSGANVLTF
cdr3_length: 15; v_call: TRBV2; j_call: TRBJ1-4; d_call: NA; clone_size: NA; cdr3_nt: TGTGCCAGCAAGGCAACCTATGCAACTAATGAAAAACTGTTTTTT; cdr3_aa: CASKATYATNEKLFF
cdr3_length: 13; v_call: TRBV6-1; j_call: TRBJ2-3; d_call: NA; clone_size: NA; cdr3_nt: TGTGCCAGCTCACACACCCCAGACGGTACGCAGTATTTT; cdr3_aa: CASSHTPDGTQYF
cdr3_length: 16; v_call: TRBV4-1; j_call: TRBJ1-3; d_call: NA; clone_size: NA; cdr3_nt: TGCGCCAGCAGTCCGGTCGGAGGGGCGAGTGGAAACACCATATATTTT; cdr3_aa: CASSPVGGASGNTIYF
cdr3_length: 14; v_call: TRBV19; j_call: TRBJ2-7; d_call: TRBD2; clone_size: NA; cdr3_nt: TGTGCCAGTAGTCCTAGCGGGCGGAGCTACGAGCAGTACTTC; cdr3_aa: CASSPSGRSYEQYF
cdr3_length: 13; v_call: TRBV4-1; j_call: TRBJ2-4; d_call: NA; clone_size: NA; cdr3_nt: TGCGCCAGCAGCCTAGGTTTTGGAAACATTCAGTACTTC; cdr3_aa: CASSLGFGNIQYF
cdr3_length: 19; v_call: TRBV7-6; j_call: TRBJ1-1; d_call: TRBD1; clone_size: many; cdr3_nt: TGTGCCAGCAGCCAGGCAGGGGGGGGCGGTATGGTGGGGTACACTGAAGCTTTCTTT; cdr3_aa: CASSQAGGGGMVGYTEAFF
cdr3_length: 16; v_call: TRBV7-4; j_call: TRBJ1-4; d_call: NA; clone_size: NA; cdr3_nt: TGTGCCAGCAGCCGTGCTACGGGACCGATAAATGAAAAACTGTTTTTT; cdr3_aa: CASSRATGPINEKLFF
cdr3_length: 14; v_call: TRBV28; j_call: TRBJ1-2; d_call: NA; clone_size: few; cdr3_nt: TGTGCCAGCACCAGTCCGGGGGGCAACTATGGCTACACCTTC; cdr3_aa: CASTSPGGNYGYTF
cdr3_length: 14; v_call: TRBV20-1; j_call: TRBJ1-2; d_call: NA; clone_size: NA; cdr3_nt: TGCAGTGCCCGCGACAGCACTTCTAACTATGGCTACACCTTC; cdr3_aa: CSARDSTSNYGYTF
cdr3_length: 14; v_call: TRBV7-2; j_call: TRBJ1-2; d_call: NA; clone_size: many; cdr3_nt: TGTGCCAGCAGCTTAGTGGGGGTTGGCTATGGCTACACCTTC; cdr3_aa: CASSLVGVGYGYTF
cdr3_length: 15; v_call: TRBV7-9; j_call: TRBJ2-1; d_call: TRBD2; clone_size: few; cdr3_nt: TGTGCCAGCAGCTTAGAAGGACTAGCCTTGAATGAGCAGTTCTTC; cdr3_aa: CASSLEGLALNEQFF
cdr3_length: 13; v_call: TRBV12-3/TRBV12-4; j_call: TRBJ1-2; d_call: NA; clone_size: NA; cdr3_nt: TGTGCCAGCAGTTTTGGAGTAGGGGATGGCTACACCTTC; cdr3_aa: CASSFGVGDGYTF
cdr3_length: 16; v_call: TRBV27; j_call: TRBJ2-1; d_call: NA; clone_size: NA; cdr3_nt: TGTGCCAGCAGACGGACTCAGGGGACCTCCTACAATGAGCAGTTCTTC; cdr3_aa: CASRRTQGTSYNEQFF
cdr3_length: 15; v_call: TRBV7-2; j_call: TRBJ2-5; d_call: TRBD2; clone_size: many; cdr3_nt: TGTGCCAGCAGCCGCGCCGGGGGGAGACAAGAGACCCAGTACTTC; cdr3_aa: CASSRAGGRQETQYF
cdr3_length: 17; v_call: TRBV11-1; j_call: TRBJ2-1; d_call: NA; clone_size: few; cdr3_nt: TGTGCCAGCAGCTCCACCCTTTTAGGCACGCTCTACAATGAGCAGTTCTTC; cdr3_aa: CASSSTLLGTLYNEQFF
cdr3_length: 16; v_call: TRBV5-4; j_call: TRBJ1-1; d_call: NA; clone_size: NA; cdr3_nt: TGTGCCAGCAGCTCGGGGCCACCGCAGCAGAACACTGAAGCTTTCTTT; cdr3_aa: CASSSGPPQQNTEAFF
cdr3_length: 14; v_call: TRBV7-2; j_call: TRBJ1-1; d_call: NA; clone_size: many; cdr3_nt: TGTGCCAGCAGCTTACAGGGTGGGGACACTGAAGCTTTCTTT; cdr3_aa: CASSLQGGDTEAFF
cdr3_length: 11; v_call: TRBV7-6; j_call: TRBJ2-5; d_call: NA; clone_size: few; cdr3_nt: TGTGCCAGCAGCCGCAAAGAGACCCAGTACTTC; cdr3_aa: CASSRKETQYF
cdr3_length: 16; v_call: TRBV20-1; j_call: TRBJ2-2; d_call: NA; clone_size: few; cdr3_nt: TGCAGTGCTAGAGTCGCGGGTGCCCTGAACACCGGGGAGCTGTTTTTT; cdr3_aa: CSARVAGALNTGELFF
cdr3_length: 14; v_call: TRBV6-6; j_call: TRBJ1-2; d_call: TRBD1; clone_size: NA; cdr3_nt: TGTGCCAGCACCCTAAGACAGGGAGCCCTGGGCTACACCTTC; cdr3_aa: CASTLRQGALGYTF
cdr3_length: 17; v_call: TRBV14; j_call: TRBJ2-7; d_call: NA; clone_size: once; cdr3_nt: TGTGCCAGCAGCCAAGTCCGCGGACAGGGAGGGACCTACGAGCAGTACTTC; cdr3_aa: CASSQVRGQGGTYEQYF
cdr3_length: 14; v_call: TRBV7-9; j_call: TRBJ1-1; d_call: NA; clone_size: few; cdr3_nt: TGTGCCAGCACCTCCGCAGGGGTGAACACTGAAGCTTTCTTT; cdr3_aa: CASTSAGVNTEAFF
cdr3_length: 19; v_call: TRBV6-1; j_call: TRBJ1-2; d_call: NA; clone_size: NA; cdr3_nt: TGTGCCAGCAGTGAAGTAGGCCCCTTGTACTCGTCAATTAACTATGGCTACACCTTC; cdr3_aa: CASSEVGPLYSSINYGYTF
cdr3_length: 16; v_call: TRBV5-1; j_call: TRBJ1-1; d_call: NA; clone_size: NA; cdr3_nt: TGCGCCAGCAGCTGGCCGGGACTCCAGGGCGGCACTGAAGCTTTCTTT; cdr3_aa: CASSWPGLQGGTEAFF
cdr3_length: 12; v_call: TRBV19; j_call: TRBJ1-2; d_call: NA; clone_size: few; cdr3_nt: TGTGCCACAAGGGATGGGGGCTATGGCTACACCTTC; cdr3_aa: CATRDGGYGYTF
cdr3_length: 15; v_call: TRBV12-3/TRBV12-4; j_call: TRBJ1-5; d_call: NA; clone_size: few; cdr3_nt: TGTGCCAGCAGTTTAAAGGGAGGTAGCAATCAGCCCCAGCATTTT; cdr3_aa: CASSLKGGSNQPQHF
cdr3_length: 15; v_call: TRBV4-1; j_call: TRBJ2-7; d_call: NA; clone_size: many; cdr3_nt: TGCGCCAGCAGCCAAGTCGCGGGGTCATGGGACGAGCAGTACTTC; cdr3_aa: CASSQVAGSWDEQYF
cdr3_length: 14; v_call: TRBV28; j_call: TRBJ1-6; d_call: NA; clone_size: few; cdr3_nt: TGTGCCAGCAGCTTCGATCACTATAATTCACCCCTCCACTTT; cdr3_aa: CASSFDHYNSPLHF